The rows below give T cell receptor beta chains drawn from one sample of a study of technical replicates of blood from a few donors. The repertoire was sequenced with immunoSEQ multiplex PCR; TCRdb's copy has only in-frame clones and lacks some. The data contain more than 65,000 clones, approximately 96% of them singletons. The sample consisted of T cells isolated from PBMCs. The receptors come from a human donor in good health. CDR3s include the opening cysteine and the closing phenylalanine or tryptophan. D genes are given only for firm matches. Clone sizes are given selectively: once, few, many, or a class where the clone is expanded.

TRBJ1-1,NA,TRBV15,NA,TGTGCCACCAGCAGAGCAACTGACTCGAACACTGAAGCTTTCTTT,CATSRATDSNTEAFF
TRBJ1-2,NA,TRBV28,NA,TGTGCCAGCAGCCTAGGGGCCTACCTTAACTATGGCTACACCTTC,CASSLGAYLNYGYTF
TRBJ1-3,TRBD1,TRBV11-2,NA,TGTGCCAGCAGCTCGATATACAGGGGGACGGAAAACACCATATATTTT,CASSSIYRGTENTIYF
TRBJ1-2,NA,TRBV2,few,TGTGCCAGCAGACAGGAGCCGAACTATGGCTACACCTTC,CASRQEPNYGYTF
TRBJ1-2,NA,TRBV20-1,NA,TGCAGTGGCCCGACTTTCTACACCTTC,CSGPTFYTF
TRBJ1-4,TRBD1,TRBV19,NA,TGTGCCAGTAGTAGGGACAGGGAAGAAAAACTGTTTTTT,CASSRDREEKLFF
TRBJ2-1,TRBD2,TRBV27,NA,TGTGCCAGCAGTCATAGCGGGAGGTTAAATGAGCAGTTCTTC,CASSHSGRLNEQFF
TRBJ2-5,NA,TRBV5-4,NA,TGTGCCAGCAGCTCGGACTCAAACGACCTATACGGGGAGACCCAGTACTTC,CASSSDSNDLYGETQYF
TRBJ1-4,NA,TRBV19,NA,TGTGCCAGTAGTATCGAGGGCCCGAGCGCAACTAATGAAAAACTGTTTTTT,CASSIEGPSATNEKLFF
TRBJ1-4,NA,TRBV6-6,NA,TGTGCCAGCACCTCGGAGGGAAAACTGTTTTTT,CASTSEGKLFF
TRBJ1-1,NA,TRBV5-1,NA,TGCGCCAGCGGGTTTGGGGGGGAGAACACTGAAGCTTTCTTT,CASGFGGENTEAFF
TRBJ1-1,TRBD1,TRBV28,NA,TGTGCCAGCAGACAAGCAGGGGGGACTCCTGAAGCTTTCTTT,CASRQAGGTPEAFF
TRBJ1-1,TRBD1,TRBV6-5,NA,TGTGCCAGCAGCATAGGACAGGGGGAAGCTTTCTTT,CASSIGQGEAFF
TRBJ2-7,TRBD1,TRBV2,NA,TGTGCCAGCAGTGCCGCCGGGACAGGGTGGGAGCAGTACTTC,CASSAAGTGWEQYF
TRBJ2-2,TRBD2,TRBV18,NA,TGTGCCAGCTCACCCGGACTAGCGGTTAACACCGGGGAGCTGTTTTTT,CASSPGLAVNTGELFF
TRBJ2-2,TRBD1,TRBV30,NA,TGTGCCTGGATTCCCGACAGGGCAGGAATCACCGGGGAGCTGTTTTTT,CAWIPDRAGITGELFF
TRBJ1-2,NA,TRBV2,NA,TGTGCCATTACGGGGGGCGACTATGGCTACACCTTC,CAITGGDYGYTF
TRBJ2-2,TRBD1,TRBV28,NA,TGTGCCAGCAGTTTATATCGGGACAGGGTTTCAGCCGGGGAGCTGTTTTTT,CASSLYRDRVSAGELFF
TRBJ2-5,TRBD1,TRBV9,NA,TGTGCCAGCAGCTTCCCCAGGGGGCAACAAGAGACCCAGTACTTC,CASSFPRGQQETQYF
TRBJ1-1,TRBD1,TRBV5-1,NA,TGCGCCAGCAGCTTTGGACAGGGGTCGGGGAACACTGAAGCTTTCTTT,CASSFGQGSGNTEAFF
TRBJ2-1,NA,TRBV5-4,NA,TGTGCCAGCAGCTCCACCGCGTTAGCCGGGAGTATAGGGTTCAATGAGCAGTTCTTC,CASSSTALAGSIGFNEQFF
TRBJ2-1,TRBD2,TRBV10-3,NA,TGTGCCACCTCACGGGGGGCTAGCGGGAGGGCCCGGGCCTACAATGAGCAGTTCTTC,CATSRGASGRARAYNEQFF
TRBJ2-3,NA,TRBV27,NA,TGTGCCTCCCATTTCGGGGGTACGCAGTATTTT,CASHFGGTQYF
TRBJ2-2,NA,TRBV6-1,NA,TGTGCCAGCAGTGGGGGCCCCGAGACAGGGAGGATCGGGGAGCTGTTTTTT,CASSGGPETGRIGELFF
TRBJ2-7,NA,TRBV7-9,NA,TGTGCCAGCAGCTTATACACCTCCTACGAGCAGTACTTC,CASSLYTSYEQYF
TRBJ2-5,NA,TRBV6-1,NA,TGTGCCAGCAGCCTTACAGATCTAGGAGGAGAGACCCAGTACTTC,CASSLTDLGGETQYF
TRBJ2-7,TRBD2,TRBV30,NA,TGTGCCTGGAGTTTACGACTAGCGGGTTTCTACGAGCAGTACTTC,CAWSLRLAGFYEQYF
TRBJ1-2,NA,TRBV6-5,NA,TGTGCCAGCAGCTGGGGCGGATATGAAGGCTACACCTTC,CASSWGGYEGYTF
TRBJ1-2,NA,TRBV21-1,NA,TGTGCCATCAGAACAGGGGGACGCGGATTTGGCTACACCTTC,CAIRTGGRGFGYTF
TRBJ2-7,TRBD1,TRBV7-2,once,TGTGCCAGCAGCGTCACTCAGGGGGCGGGCGAGCAGTACTTC,CASSVTQGAGEQYF
TRBJ2-7,TRBD1,TRBV27,NA,TGTGCCAGCAGGGACAGGGCGAACGAGCAGTACTTC,CASRDRANEQYF
TRBJ2-1,TRBD2,TRBV7-3,once,TGTGCCAGCAGCTTAGCTGCGGGAGGGGTATACAATGAGCAGTTCTTC,CASSLAAGGVYNEQFF
TRBJ1-1,NA,TRBV4-3,NA,TGCGCCAGCAGCCTTTCCGGGATCCTGAACACTGAAGCTTTCTTT,CASSLSGILNTEAFF
TRBJ2-5,TRBD1,TRBV5-5,NA,TGTGCCAGCCGACAGGGTCTCCAAGAGACCCAGTACTTC,CASRQGLQETQYF
TRBJ1-5,NA,TRBV27,NA,TGTGCCAGCAGTTTAAGACAGAGCTATAATCAGCCCCAGCATTTT,CASSLRQSYNQPQHF
TRBJ2-7,NA,TRBV4-1,NA,TGCGCCAGCAGCCAAAGGATCGGGGAGCTTAGCTACGAGCAGTACTTC,CASSQRIGELSYEQYF
TRBJ2-3,TRBD2,TRBV7-3,NA,TGTGCCAGCAGCTTTGAGCGGGAGACGACTTTCGATACGCAGTATTTT,CASSFERETTFDTQYF
TRBJ1-3,NA,TRBV5-4,NA,TGTGCCAGCAGCTTGGATCCGGGTTCTGGAAACACCATATATTTT,CASSLDPGSGNTIYF
TRBJ2-2,TRBD2,TRBV19,NA,TGTGCCAGTAGGGTACGACTAGCGGGAGGAGCCGGGGAGCTGTTTTTT,CASRVRLAGGAGELFF
TRBJ1-3,NA,TRBV11-2,NA,TGTGCCAGCAGCTCACACTCTGGAAACACCATATATTTT,CASSSHSGNTIYF
TRBJ2-7,NA,TRBV2,once,TGTGCCAGCAGTGTTCGCGGCTACGACTACGAGCAGTACTTC,CASSVRGYDYEQYF
TRBJ1-1,NA,TRBV27,NA,TGTGCCAGCAGTTTAAAATCAGGCACTGAAGCTTTCTTT,CASSLKSGTEAFF